Included here is one T cell receptor beta chain sequence, with context. Other DNA sequences of this sample code for an identical CDR3. Germline V gives CDR1 MNHNS, CDR2 SASEGT. The CDR3 spans 14 residues. Trimming removed 4 bases from V and 0 bases from J, with 10 bases in between. Measured with immunoSEQ multiplex PCR; TCRdb has only the in-frame clones, and not every one. The sample contains approximately 99,000 clones, roughly 96% of which appear only once. This sample is part of a study of technical replicates of blood from a handful of donors. Material: T cells isolated from PBMCs. The source is a human donor in good health. The chain uses TRBV6-1 and TRBJ2-7, with D perhaps TRBD2 (6 bases). The CDR3 sequence: CASSGRGSSYEQYF. CDR3 DNA sequence: TGTGCCAGCAGTGGCCGGGGGAGCTCCTACGAGCAGTACTTC.